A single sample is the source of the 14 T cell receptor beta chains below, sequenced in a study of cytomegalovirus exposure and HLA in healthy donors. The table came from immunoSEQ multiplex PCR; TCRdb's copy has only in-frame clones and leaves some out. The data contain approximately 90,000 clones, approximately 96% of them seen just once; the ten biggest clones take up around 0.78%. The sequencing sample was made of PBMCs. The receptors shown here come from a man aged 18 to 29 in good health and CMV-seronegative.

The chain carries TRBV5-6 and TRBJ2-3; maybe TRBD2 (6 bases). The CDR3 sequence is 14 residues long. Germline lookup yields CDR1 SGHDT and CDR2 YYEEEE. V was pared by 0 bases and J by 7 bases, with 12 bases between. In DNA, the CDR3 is TGTGCCAGCAGCTTGGTCTTCGGGGGAAATACGCAGTATTTT. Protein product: CASSLVFGGNTQYF.

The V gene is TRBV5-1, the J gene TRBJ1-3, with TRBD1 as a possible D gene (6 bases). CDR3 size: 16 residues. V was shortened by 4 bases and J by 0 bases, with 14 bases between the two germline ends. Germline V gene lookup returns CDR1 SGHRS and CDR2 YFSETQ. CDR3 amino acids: CASSLGQINSGNTIYF. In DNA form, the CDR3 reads TGCGCCAGCAGCCTAGGACAGATAAACTCTGGAAACACCATATATTTT.

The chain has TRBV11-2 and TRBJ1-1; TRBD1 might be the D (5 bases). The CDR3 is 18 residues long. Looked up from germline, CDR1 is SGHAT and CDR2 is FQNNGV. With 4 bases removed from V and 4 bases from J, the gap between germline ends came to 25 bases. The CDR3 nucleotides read TGTGCCAGCAGCTCGCCCGAAGGCATCTCACAGCAGGGCACTGAAGCTTTCTTT. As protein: CASSSPEGISQQGTEAFF.

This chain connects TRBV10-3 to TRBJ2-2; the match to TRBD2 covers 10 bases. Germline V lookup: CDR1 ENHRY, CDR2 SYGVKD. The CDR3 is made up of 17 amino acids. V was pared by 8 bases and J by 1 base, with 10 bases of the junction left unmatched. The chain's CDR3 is CAILEASGGRNTGELFF. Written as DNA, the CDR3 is TGTGCCATCCTCGAAGCTAGCGGGGGCAGGAACACCGGGGAGCTGTTTTTT.

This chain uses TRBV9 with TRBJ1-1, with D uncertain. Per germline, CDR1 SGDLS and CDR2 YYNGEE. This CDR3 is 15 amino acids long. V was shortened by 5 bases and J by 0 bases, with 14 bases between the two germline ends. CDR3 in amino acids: CASSDDITMNTEAFF. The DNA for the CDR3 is TGTGCCAGCAGTGACGACATAACGATGAACACTGAAGCTTTCTTT. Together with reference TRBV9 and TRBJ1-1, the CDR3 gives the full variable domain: DSGVTQTPKHLITATGQRVTLRCSPRSGDLSVYWYQQSLDQGLQFLIQYYNGEERAKGNILERFSAQQFPDLHSELNLSSLELGDSALYFCASSDDITMNTEAFFGQGTRLTVV.

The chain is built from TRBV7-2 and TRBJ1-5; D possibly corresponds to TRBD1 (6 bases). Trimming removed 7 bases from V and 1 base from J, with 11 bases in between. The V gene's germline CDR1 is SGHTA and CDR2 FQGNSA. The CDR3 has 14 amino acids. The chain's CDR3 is CASMRGGSNQPQHF. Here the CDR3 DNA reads TGTGCCAGCATGAGGGGGGGGAGCAATCAGCCCCAGCATTTT.

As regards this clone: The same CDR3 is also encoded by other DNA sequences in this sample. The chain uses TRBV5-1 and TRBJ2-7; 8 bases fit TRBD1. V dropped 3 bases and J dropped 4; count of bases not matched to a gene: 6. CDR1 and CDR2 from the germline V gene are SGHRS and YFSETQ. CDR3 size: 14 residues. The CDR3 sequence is CASSSGQGSYEQYF. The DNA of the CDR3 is TGCGCCAGCAGCTCCGGACAGGGATCGTACGAGCAGTACTTC.

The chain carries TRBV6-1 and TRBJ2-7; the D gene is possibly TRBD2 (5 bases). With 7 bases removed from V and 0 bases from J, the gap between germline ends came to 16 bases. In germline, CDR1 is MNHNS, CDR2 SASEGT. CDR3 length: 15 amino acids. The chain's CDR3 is CASNGEQIYSYEQYF. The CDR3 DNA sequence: TGTGCCAGCAATGGGGAGCAGATCTACTCCTACGAGCAGTACTTC.

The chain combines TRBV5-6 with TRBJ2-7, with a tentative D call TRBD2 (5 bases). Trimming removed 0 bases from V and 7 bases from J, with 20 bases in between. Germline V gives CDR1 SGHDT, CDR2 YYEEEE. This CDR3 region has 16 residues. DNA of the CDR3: TGTGCCAGCAGCTTGGTTCTATCCCTGTACGAGCGGGAGCAGTACTTC. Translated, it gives CASSLVLSLYEREQYF.

The CDR3 loop is CASRDRPYSNQPQHF. In DNA, the CDR3 is TGTGCCAGTAGGGACAGACCCTATAGCAATCAGCCCCAGCATTTT. The genes are TRBV19 and TRBJ1-5, with D perhaps matching TRBD1 (6 bases). The CDR3 sequence is 15 residues long. CDR1 is LNHDA and CDR2 is SQIVND in the germline V gene (reference sequence). Trimming removed 6 bases at V and 0 bases at J, with 12 bases between.

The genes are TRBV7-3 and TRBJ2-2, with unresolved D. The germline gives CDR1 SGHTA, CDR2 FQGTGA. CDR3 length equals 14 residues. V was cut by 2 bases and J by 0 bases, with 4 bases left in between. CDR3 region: CASSLSTNTGELFF. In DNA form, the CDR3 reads TGTGCCAGCAGCTTATCAACGAACACCGGGGAGCTGTTTTTT.

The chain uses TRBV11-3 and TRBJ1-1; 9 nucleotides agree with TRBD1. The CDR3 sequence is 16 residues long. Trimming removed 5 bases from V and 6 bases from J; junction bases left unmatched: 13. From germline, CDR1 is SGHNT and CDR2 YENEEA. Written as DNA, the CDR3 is TGTGCCAGCAGCCCCGGGGCCGGACAGGGGCCCCCTGAAGCTTTCTTT. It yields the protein CASSPGAGQGPPEAFF. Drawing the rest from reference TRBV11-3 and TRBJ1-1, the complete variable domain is EAGVVQSPRYKIIEKKQPVAFWCNPISGHNTLYWYLQNLGQGPELLIRYENEEAVDDSQLPKDRFSAERLKGVDSTLKIQPAELGDSAVYLCASSPGAGQGPPEAFFGQGTRLTVV.

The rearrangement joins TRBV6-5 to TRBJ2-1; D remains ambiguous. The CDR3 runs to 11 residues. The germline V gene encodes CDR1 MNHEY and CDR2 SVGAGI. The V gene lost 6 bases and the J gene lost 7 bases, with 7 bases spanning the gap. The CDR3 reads CASRALNEQFF. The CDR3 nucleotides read TGTGCCAGCAGAGCTCTTAATGAGCAGTTCTTC.

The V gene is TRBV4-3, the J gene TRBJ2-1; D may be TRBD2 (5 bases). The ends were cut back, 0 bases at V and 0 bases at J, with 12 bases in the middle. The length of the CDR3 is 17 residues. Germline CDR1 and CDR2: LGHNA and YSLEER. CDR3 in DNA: TGCGCCAGCAGCCAAGATTCGGGGATAAGCTCCTACAATGAGCAGTTCTTC. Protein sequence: CASSQDSGISSYNEQFF.